This T cell receptor (beta chain) was sequenced in a study of identical twins. The germline V gene has CDR1 MNHEY and CDR2 SMNVEV (reference sequence). The CDR3 covers 13 residues. The V end was cut by 8 bases, the J end by 2 bases, with 12 bases between. TCRdb re-called the 5' RACE reads through MiXCR, storing one row per CDR3 protein. The sample includes 250,000 to 300,000 distinct CDR3 sequences, nearly 9.5% seen only once; the top ten take roughly 6.8%. This clonotype was seen more than once but under ten times. What it binds is unknown. General study results and limits: Instead of following the same donors, the conclusions were based on cross-sectional statistical analysis. Within monozygotic twins, out-of-frame TCR alpha sharing was underestimated by the models. Cord blood beta clonotypes present at high abundance carried fewer insertions; no such pattern appeared in memory repertoires.

These data were likewise used in another study, on yellow fever vaccine responses in identical twins. In that study: Twins' vaccine T cell response reportedly gave the appearance of partial convergence and partial personalization.

The TCR sequence derives from a woman aged 18 to 35 in good health. The chain recombines TRBV27 with TRBJ2-5; D unclear. Sequenced material: CD8+ T cells sorted from blood. The DNA for the CDR3 is TGTGCCAGCGTTTTAACCAGTCAAGAGACCCAGTACTTC. Translation: CASVLTSQETQYF.